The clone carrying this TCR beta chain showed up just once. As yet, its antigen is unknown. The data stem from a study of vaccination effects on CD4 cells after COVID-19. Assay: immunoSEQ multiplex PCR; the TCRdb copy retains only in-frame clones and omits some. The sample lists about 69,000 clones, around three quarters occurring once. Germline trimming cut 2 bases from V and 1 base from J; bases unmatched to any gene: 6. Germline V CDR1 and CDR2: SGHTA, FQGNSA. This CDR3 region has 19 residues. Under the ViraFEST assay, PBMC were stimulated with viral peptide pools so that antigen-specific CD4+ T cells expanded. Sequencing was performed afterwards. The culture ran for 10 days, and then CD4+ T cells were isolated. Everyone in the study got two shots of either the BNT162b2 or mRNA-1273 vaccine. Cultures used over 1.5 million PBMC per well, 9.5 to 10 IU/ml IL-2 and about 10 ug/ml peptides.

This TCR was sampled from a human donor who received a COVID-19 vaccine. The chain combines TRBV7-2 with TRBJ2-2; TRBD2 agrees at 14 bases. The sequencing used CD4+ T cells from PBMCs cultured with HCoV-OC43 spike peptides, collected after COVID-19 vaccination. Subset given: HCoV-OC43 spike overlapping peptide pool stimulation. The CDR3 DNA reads TGTGCCAGCAGCTTAACCCTTGGACTAGCGGGGGGGAACACCGGGGAGCTGTTTTTT. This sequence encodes CASSLTLGLAGGNTGELFF.